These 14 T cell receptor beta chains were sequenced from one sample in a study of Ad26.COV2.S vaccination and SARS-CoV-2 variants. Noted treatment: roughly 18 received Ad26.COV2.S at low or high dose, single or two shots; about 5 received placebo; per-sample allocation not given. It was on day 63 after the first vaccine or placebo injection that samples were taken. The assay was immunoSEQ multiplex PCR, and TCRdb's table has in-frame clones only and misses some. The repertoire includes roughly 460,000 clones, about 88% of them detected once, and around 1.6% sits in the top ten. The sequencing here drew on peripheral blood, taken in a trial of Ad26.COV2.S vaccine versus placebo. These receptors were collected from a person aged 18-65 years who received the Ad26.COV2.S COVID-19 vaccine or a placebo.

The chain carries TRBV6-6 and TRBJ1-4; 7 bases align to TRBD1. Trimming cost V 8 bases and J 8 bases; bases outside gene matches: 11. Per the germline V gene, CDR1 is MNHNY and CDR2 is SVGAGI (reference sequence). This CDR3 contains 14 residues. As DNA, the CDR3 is TGTGCCAGCGCCCAGGGGGGGGCGGGAGAAAAACTGTTTTTT. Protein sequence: CASAQGGAGEKLFF.

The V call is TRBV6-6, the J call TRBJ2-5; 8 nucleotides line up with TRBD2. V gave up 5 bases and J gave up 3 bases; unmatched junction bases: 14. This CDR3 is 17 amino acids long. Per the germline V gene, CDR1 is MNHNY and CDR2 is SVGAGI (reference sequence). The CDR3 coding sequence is TGTGCCAGCAGTCCCCGCCCTCCGGGAGGGACCAAAGAGACCCAGTACTTC. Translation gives CASSPRPPGGTKETQYF.

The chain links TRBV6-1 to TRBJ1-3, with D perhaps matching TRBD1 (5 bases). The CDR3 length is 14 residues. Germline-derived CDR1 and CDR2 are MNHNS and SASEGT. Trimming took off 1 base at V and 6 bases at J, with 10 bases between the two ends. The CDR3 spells CASSEGGMENTIYF. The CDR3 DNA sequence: TGTGCCAGCAGTGAAGGGGGGATGGAAAACACCATATATTTT.

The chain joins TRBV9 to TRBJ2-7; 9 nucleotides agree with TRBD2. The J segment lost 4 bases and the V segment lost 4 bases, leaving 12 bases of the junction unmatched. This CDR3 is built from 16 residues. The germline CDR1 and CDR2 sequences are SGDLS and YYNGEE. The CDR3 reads CASSPVVGSGGYEQYF. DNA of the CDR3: TGTGCCAGCAGCCCAGTCGTCGGTAGCGGGGGATACGAGCAGTACTTC.

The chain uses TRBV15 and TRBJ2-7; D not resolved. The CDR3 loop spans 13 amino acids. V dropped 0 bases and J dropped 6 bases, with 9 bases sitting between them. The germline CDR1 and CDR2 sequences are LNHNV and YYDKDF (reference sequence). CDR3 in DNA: TGTGCCACCAGCAGAGATAGCCTTGGCGAGCAGTACTTC. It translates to CATSRDSLGEQYF.

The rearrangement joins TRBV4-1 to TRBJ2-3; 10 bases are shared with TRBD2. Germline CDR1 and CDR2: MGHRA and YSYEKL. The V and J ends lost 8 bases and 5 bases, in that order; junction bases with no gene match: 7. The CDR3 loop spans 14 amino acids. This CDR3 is CASSNLAGVDTQYF. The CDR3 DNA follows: TGCGCCAGCTCTAATCTAGCGGGAGTAGATACGCAGTATTTT.

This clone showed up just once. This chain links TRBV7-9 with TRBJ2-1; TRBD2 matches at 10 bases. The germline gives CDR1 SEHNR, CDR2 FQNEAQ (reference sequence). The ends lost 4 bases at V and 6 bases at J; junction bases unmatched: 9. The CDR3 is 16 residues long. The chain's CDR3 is CASSYSPSGSGNEQFF. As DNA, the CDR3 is TGTGCCAGCAGCTATAGTCCTAGCGGGAGTGGCAATGAGCAGTTCTTC. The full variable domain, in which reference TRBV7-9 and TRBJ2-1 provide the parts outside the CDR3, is DTGVSQNPRHKITKRGQNVTFRCDPISEHNRLYWYRQTLGQGPEFLTYFQNEAQLEKSRLLSDRFSAERPKGSFSTLEIQRTEQGDSAMYLCASSYSPSGSGNEQFFGPGTRLTVL.

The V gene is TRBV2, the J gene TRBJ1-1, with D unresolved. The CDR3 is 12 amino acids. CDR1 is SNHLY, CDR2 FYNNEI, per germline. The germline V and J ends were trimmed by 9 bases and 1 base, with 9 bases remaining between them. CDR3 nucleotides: TGTGCCAGACGACGAACGAACACTGAAGCTTTCTTT. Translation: CARRRTNTEAFF. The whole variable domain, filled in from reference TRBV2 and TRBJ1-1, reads EPEVTQTPSHQVTQMGQEVILRCVPISNHLYFYWYRQILGQKVEFLVSFYNNEISEKSEIFDDQFSVERPDGSNFTLKIRSTKLEDSAMYFCARRRTNTEAFFGQGTRLTVV.

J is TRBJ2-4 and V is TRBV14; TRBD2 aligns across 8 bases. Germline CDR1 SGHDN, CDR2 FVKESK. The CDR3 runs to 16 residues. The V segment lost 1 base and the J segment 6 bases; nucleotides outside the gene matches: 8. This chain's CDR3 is CASSQVAGGPGNIQYF. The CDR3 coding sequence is TGTGCCAGCAGCCAAGTTGCGGGGGGCCCGGGAAACATTCAGTACTTC.

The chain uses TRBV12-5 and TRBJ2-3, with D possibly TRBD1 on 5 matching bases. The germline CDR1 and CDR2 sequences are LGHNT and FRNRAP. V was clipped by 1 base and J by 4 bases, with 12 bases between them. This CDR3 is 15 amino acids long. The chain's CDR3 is CASGLGDTRADTQYF. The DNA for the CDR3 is TGTGCTAGTGGTTTGGGAGACACCAGGGCAGATACGCAGTATTTT. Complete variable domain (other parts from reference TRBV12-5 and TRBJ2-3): DARVTQTPRHKVTEMGQEVTMRCQPILGHNTVFWYRQTMMQGLELLAYFRNRAPLDDSGMPKDRFSAEMPDATLATLKIQPSEPRDSAVYFCASGLGDTRADTQYFGPGTRLTVL.

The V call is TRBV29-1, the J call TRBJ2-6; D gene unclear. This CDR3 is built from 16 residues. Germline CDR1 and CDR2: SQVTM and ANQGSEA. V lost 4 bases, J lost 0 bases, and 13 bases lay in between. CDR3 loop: CSVVWTESSGANVLTF. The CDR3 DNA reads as TGCAGCGTTGTATGGACGGAGAGCTCTGGGGCCAACGTCCTGACTTTC.

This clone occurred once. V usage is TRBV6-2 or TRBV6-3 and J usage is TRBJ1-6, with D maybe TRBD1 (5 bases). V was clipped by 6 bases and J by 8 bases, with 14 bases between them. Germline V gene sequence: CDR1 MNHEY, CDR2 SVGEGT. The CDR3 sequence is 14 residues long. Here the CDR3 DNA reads TGTGCCAGCAGGCCTACAGGAATGGATTCACCCCTCCACTTT. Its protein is CASRPTGMDSPLHF.

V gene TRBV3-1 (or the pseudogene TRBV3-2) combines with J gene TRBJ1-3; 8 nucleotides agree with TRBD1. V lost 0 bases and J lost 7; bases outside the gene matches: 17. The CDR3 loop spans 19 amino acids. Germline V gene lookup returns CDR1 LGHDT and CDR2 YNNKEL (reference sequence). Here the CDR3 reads CASSQDPRQGIHTWNTIYF. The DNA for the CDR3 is TGTGCCAGCAGCCAAGACCCTCGACAGGGGATTCATACCTGGAACACCATATATTTT.

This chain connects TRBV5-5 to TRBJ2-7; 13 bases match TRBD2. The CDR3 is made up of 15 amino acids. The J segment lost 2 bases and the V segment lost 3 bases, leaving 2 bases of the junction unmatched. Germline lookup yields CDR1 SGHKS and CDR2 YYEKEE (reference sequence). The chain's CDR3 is CASSSGTSGAYEQYF. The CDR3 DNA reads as TGTGCCAGCAGCTCAGGGACTAGCGGGGCCTACGAGCAGTACTTC.